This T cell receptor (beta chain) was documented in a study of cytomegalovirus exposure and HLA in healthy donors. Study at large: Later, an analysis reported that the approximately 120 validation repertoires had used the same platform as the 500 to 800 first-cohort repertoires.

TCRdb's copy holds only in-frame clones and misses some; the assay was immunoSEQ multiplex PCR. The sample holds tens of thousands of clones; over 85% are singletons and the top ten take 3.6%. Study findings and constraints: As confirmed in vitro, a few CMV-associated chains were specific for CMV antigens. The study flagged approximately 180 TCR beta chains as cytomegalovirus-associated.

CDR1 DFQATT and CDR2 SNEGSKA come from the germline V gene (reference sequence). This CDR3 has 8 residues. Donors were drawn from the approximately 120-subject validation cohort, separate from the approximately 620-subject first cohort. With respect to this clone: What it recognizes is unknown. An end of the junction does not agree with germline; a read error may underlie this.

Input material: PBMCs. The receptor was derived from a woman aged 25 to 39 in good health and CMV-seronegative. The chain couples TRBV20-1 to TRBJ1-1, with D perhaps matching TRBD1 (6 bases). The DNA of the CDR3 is TGCAGTGCTAGACAGGGGCACTTT. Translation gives CSARQGHF.